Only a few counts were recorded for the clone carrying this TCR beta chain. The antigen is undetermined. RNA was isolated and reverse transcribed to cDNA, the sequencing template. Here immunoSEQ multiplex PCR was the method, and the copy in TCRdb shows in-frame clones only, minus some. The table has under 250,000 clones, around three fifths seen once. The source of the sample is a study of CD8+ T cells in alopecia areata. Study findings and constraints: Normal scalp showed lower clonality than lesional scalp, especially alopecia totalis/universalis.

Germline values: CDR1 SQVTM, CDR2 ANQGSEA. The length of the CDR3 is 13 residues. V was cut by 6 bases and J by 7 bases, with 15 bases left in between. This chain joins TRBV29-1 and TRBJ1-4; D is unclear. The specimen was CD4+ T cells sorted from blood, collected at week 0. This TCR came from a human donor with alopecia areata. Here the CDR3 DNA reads TGCAGCGTCGGACCCAATCGGGGTGAAAAACTGTTTTTT. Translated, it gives CSVGPNRGEKLFF.